This TCR beta chain was identified in a study of beta chain features in type 1 diabetes. As for the study in general: On cell yields, gender and age, patients and healthy donors were similar.

Study results and limitations: An over-representation of cells with high TCR expression could result from cDNA sequencing. Reduced insertions and increased deletions marked VDJ junctions in type 1 diabetes patients. The study found moderately but significantly shorter TCRB CDR3s in all four CD4+ subsets of Type 1 diabetes patients.

In this sample, this clone turned up a few times. The antigen remains undetermined. Expressed TCRB transcripts were sequenced because the entire RNA isolate underwent reverse transcription. Sequencing used immunoSEQ multiplex PCR; TCRdb keeps in-frame clones, though not all of them. The sample records about 160,000 clones, about 9.1% being singletons. The origin of this receptor is a young woman in good health. The sequencing sample was made of central memory CD4+ T cells from blood.

CDR3 in amino acids: CASSKEGQDTQYF. The CDR3 DNA is TGTGCCAGCAGCAAGGAGGGCCAAGATACGCAGTATTTT. The V and J genes are TRBV9 and TRBJ2-3; possible D gene TRBD2, 6 bases. The CDR3 totals 13 residues. The germline CDR1 and CDR2 sequences are SGDLS and YYNGEE. V gave up 4 bases and J gave up 5 bases, with 11 bases separating them.